A selection of T cell receptor beta chains follows, all from one sample in a study of blood T cell repertoires in COVID-19. Sequenced by immunoSEQ multiplex PCR; TCRdb stores in-frame clones only, minus some. The sample consists of approximately 85,000 clones, over 80% of them appearing once. The sample was peripheral blood. The origin of the receptors is a woman aged 60 to 75 with active COVID-19. Each CDR3 is given with its conserved first and last residue. Each record gives: V gene, CDR3 protein.

>TRBV7-2
CASRKGLAGSYEQYF
>TRBV7-8
CASSLVQSGNTIYF
>TRBV10-3
CAISESRQGYTEAFF
>TRBV7-9
CASSLDRSTDTQYF
>TRBV28
CASSSQGAGTGELFF
>TRBV2
CASSVRREGTEAFF
>TRBV9
CASSAGSYLSEKLFF
>TRBV5-1
CASSLGQAQGYGYTF
>TRBV7-6
CASSPRTGDTGELFF
>TRBV28
CASRVGGAYGYTF
>TRBV7-2
CASSLGVGQGQETQYF
>TRBV5-1
CASRPLDRVTYNEQFF
>TRBV6-5
CASGLANTGELFF
>TRBV11-2
CASRSGTGNYEQYF
>TRBV19
CATGNSGNTIYF
>TRBV7-2
CASSLSRDRDEQYF
>TRBV11-2
CASSQLGTGGSQPQHF
>TRBV7-2
CASSLGATSDTQYF
>TRBV2
CASSEREVAHGYTF
>TRBV25-1
CASGRQGSYEQYF